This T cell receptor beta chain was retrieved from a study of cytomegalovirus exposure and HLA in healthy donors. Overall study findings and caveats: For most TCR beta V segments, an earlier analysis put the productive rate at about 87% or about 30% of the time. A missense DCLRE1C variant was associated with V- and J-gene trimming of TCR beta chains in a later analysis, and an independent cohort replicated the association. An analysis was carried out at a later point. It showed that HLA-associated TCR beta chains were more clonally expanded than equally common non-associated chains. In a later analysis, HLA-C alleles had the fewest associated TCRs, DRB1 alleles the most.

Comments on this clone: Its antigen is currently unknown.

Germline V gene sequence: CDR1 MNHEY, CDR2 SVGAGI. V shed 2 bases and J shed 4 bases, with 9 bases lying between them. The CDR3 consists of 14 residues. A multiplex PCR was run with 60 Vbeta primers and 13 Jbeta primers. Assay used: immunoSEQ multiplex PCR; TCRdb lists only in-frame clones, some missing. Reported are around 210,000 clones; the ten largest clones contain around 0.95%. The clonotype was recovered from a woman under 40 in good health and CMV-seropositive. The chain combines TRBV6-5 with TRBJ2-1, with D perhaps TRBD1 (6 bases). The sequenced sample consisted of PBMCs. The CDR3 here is CASSYGQPYNEQFF. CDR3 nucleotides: TGTGCCAGCAGTTACGGACAGCCTTACAATGAGCAGTTCTTC.